This T cell receptor (beta chain) was retrieved from a study of monozygotic twins with inflammatory bowel disease. Remarks on this clonotype: What it recognizes is unknown.

This CDR3 comprises 11 residues. CDR1 is LNHDA, CDR2 SQIVND, per germline (reference sequence). Template switching incorporated UMIs with a 6-nucleotide sample barcode. TCRdb reprocessed the 5' RACE reads, with one entry per CDR3 protein and no DNA. This table lists around 150,000 distinct CDR3 sequences. The study, taken as a whole, reports: A reduction in TCRbeta diversity (inverse Simpson) was seen in IBD patients relative to healthy co-twins.

The genes are TRBV19 and TRBJ2-1. This clonotype was obtained from a human donor with ulcerative colitis or Crohn's disease, or a healthy co-twin of an affected twin (not recorded which). The sample taken for sequencing was blood. The CDR3 protein is CASSIDRWQFF.